These 2 T cell receptor beta chains were sequenced from one sample in a study of blood T cell repertoires in COVID-19. Measured with immunoSEQ multiplex PCR; TCRdb has only the in-frame clones, and not every one. Here the sample spans hundreds of thousands of clones, about 89% being singletons. The sequencing sample was made of PBMCs or T cells enriched from blood (not recorded which). Receptor source: a man aged 55 to 70 who had recovered from COVID-19.

V is TRBV3-1 (or the pseudogene TRBV3-2) and J is TRBJ1-1; possible D gene TRBD1, 5 bases. The V gene's germline CDR1 is LGHDT and CDR2 YNNKEL (reference sequence). The length of the CDR3 is 11 residues. The V and J ends lost 5 bases and 6 bases respectively, with 7 bases between them. This CDR3 reads CASSGASEAFF. In DNA, the CDR3 is TGTGCCAGCAGCGGGGCTTCTGAAGCTTTCTTT.

The chain links TRBV28 to TRBJ2-7; 9 positions agree with TRBD1. Germline V gene lookup returns CDR1 MDHEN and CDR2 SYDVKM. The CDR3 length is 13 residues. V was clipped by 6 bases and J by 3 bases; unmatched bases: 3. The CDR3 sequence: CASRTDRGYEQYF. In nucleotides, the CDR3 is TGTGCCAGCAGAACGGACAGGGGCTACGAGCAGTACTTC.